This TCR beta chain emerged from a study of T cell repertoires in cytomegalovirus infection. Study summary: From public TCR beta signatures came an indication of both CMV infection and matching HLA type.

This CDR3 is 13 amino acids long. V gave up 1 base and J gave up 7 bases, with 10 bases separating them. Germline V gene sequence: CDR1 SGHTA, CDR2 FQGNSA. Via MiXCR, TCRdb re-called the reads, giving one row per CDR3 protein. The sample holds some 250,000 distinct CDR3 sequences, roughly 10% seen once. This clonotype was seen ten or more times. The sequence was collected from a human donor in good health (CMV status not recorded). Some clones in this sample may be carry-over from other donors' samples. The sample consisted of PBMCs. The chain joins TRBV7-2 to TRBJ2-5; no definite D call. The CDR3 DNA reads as TGTGCCAGCAGCTTAGTCGGACCCGGGACCCAGTACTTC. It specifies CASSLVGPGTQYF.